The rows below give T cell receptor beta chains drawn from one sample of a study of vaccination effects on CD4 cells after COVID-19. This table comes from immunoSEQ multiplex PCR, and its TCRdb copy is limited to in-frame clones, with some not included. The repertoire includes 20,000 to 25,000 clones, around 72% of them detected once, and less than 45% sits in the top ten. No antigen has been assigned to these receptors. The specimen comprised CD4+ T cells from PBMCs cultured with a peptide pool, sampled before COVID-19 vaccination. These receptors were obtained from a human donor who had a prior SARS-CoV-2 infection. The CDR3 runs from the conserved cysteine through the conserved F or W. A D gene is named only where the DNA matches it firmly. Size tells how often a clone was seen (once, few, many) or the class of an expanded clone, and some rows leave it out.

J gene	clone size	D gene	V gene	CDR3 protein	CDR3 DNA
TRBJ2-7	NA	TRBD1	TRBV6-5	CASSYSRDRASYEQYF	TGTGCCAGCAGTTACTCAAGGGACAGGGCATCCTACGAGCAGTACTTC
TRBJ1-2	NA	NA	TRBV28	CASASVGIANYGYTF	TGTGCCAGCGCCTCGGTCGGGATAGCTAACTATGGCTACACCTTC
TRBJ2-3	NA	NA	TRBV4-3	CASSLTTQLGTDTQYF	TGCGCCAGCAGCCTCACCACCCAGCTGGGGACAGATACGCAGTATTTT
TRBJ1-5	NA	NA	TRBV20-1	CSASPDSNQPQHF	TGCAGTGCTAGTCCAGATAGCAATCAGCCCCAGCATTTT
TRBJ2-7	NA	TRBD2	TRBV5-4	CASSLAAAGGLYEQYF	TGTGCCAGCAGCTTGGCCGCGGCGGGGGGATTGTACGAGCAGTACTTC
TRBJ2-5	NA	NA	TRBV28	CASSSGFVGKETQYF	TGTGCCAGCAGTTCAGGCTTTGTGGGCAAAGAGACCCAGTACTTC
TRBJ2-7	NA	NA	TRBV7-2	CASSLVAANYEQYF	TGTGCCAGCAGCTTAGTTGCAGCAAACTACGAGCAGTACTTC
TRBJ1-2	NA	TRBD1	TRBV19	CASTSTGTSGYGYTF	TGTGCCAGTACCTCGACAGGGACTAGTGGGTATGGCTACACCTTC
TRBJ2-1	NA	TRBD2	TRBV5-1	CASSLGTSGGTFLDEQFF	TGCGCCAGCAGCTTGGGGACTAGCGGGGGCACGTTTCTGGATGAGCAGTTCTTC
TRBJ1-3	NA	NA	TRBV7-2	CASSLDRSGNTIYF	TGTGCCAGCAGCTTGGACAGATCTGGAAACACCATATATTTT
TRBJ1-2	few	TRBD1	TRBV18	CASSRTTGVDGYTF	TGTGCCAGCTCACGAACGACAGGGGTGGATGGCTACACCTTC
TRBJ1-5	few	NA	TRBV2	CASSGHLSNQPQHF	TGTGCCAGCAGTGGCCACCTGAGCAATCAGCCCCAGCATTTT
TRBJ1-4	NA	NA	TRBV24-1	CATSDPGPSGIEKLFF	TGTGCCACCAGTGACCCGGGACCATCGGGCATTGAAAAACTGTTTTTT
TRBJ1-1	few	NA	TRBV12-3/TRBV12-4	CASTTDRRTEAFF	TGTGCCAGCACCACCGACAGACGGACTGAAGCTTTCTTT
TRBJ1-1	NA	NA	TRBV3-1/TRBV3-2	CASSQAGLNTEAFF	TGTGCCAGCAGCCAAGCCGGGCTGAACACTGAAGCTTTCTTT
TRBJ1-5	NA	NA	TRBV19	CASSIQAPQSQPQHF	TGTGCCAGTAGTATTCAGGCCCCTCAGAGTCAGCCCCAGCATTTT
TRBJ2-3	NA	TRBD2	TRBV9	CASSVSGSLNTQYF	TGTGCCAGCAGCGTAAGCGGGAGCTTGAATACGCAGTATTTT
TRBJ2-7	NA	TRBD1	TRBV19	CASSQGASYEQYF	TGTGCCAGTTCACAGGGGGCTTCCTACGAGCAGTACTTC
TRBJ2-1	NA	TRBD2	TRBV5-6	CASSKTSGTWDEQFF	TGTGCCAGCAGCAAAACTAGCGGGACATGGGATGAGCAGTTCTTC
TRBJ2-4	NA	TRBD1	TRBV10-3	CAISESSGGAKNIQYF	TGTGCCATCAGTGAGTCTTCAGGGGGTGCCAAAAACATTCAGTACTTC
TRBJ2-7	NA	NA	TRBV6-6	CASSPSSGRLLSYEQYF	TGTGCCAGCAGTCCAAGTTCAGGGCGATTATTATCCTACGAGCAGTACTTC
TRBJ2-2	few	NA	TRBV7-3	CASSLRGGTGELFF	TGTGCCAGCAGCTTACGTGGTGGCACCGGGGAGCTGTTTTTT
TRBJ1-1	NA	NA	TRBV18	CASSPHPGPGGAFF	TGTGCCAGCTCACCACATCCGGGCCCCGGGGGGGCTTTCTTT
TRBJ2-2	NA	TRBD2	TRBV15	CATSRTSGRFPGELFF	TGTGCCACCAGCAGAACTAGCGGGAGGTTTCCCGGGGAGCTGTTTTTT
TRBJ2-5	NA	NA	TRBV24-1	CATSDPTLETQYF	TGTGCCACCAGTGACCCCACCCTGGAGACCCAGTACTTC
TRBJ1-3	NA	NA	TRBV6-5	CASTEGGPGNTIYF	TGTGCCAGCACCGAAGGGGGACCTGGAAACACCATATATTTT
TRBJ2-7	NA	NA	TRBV4-3	CASSQDLLAHEQYF	TGCGCCAGCAGCCAAGATTTACTAGCCCACGAGCAGTACTTC
TRBJ2-3	once	NA	TRBV7-3	CASSLSRVGGKYF	TGTGCCAGCAGCTTAAGTCGTGTAGGAGGCAAGTATTTT
TRBJ1-1	NA	NA	TRBV6-5	CASRDRSMNTEAFF	TGTGCCAGCAGGGACAGAAGTATGAACACTGAAGCTTTCTTT
TRBJ2-1	NA	TRBD2	TRBV11-2	CASSSRLAGRDNEQFF	TGTGCCAGCAGCTCGCGACTAGCGGGGAGGGACAATGAGCAGTTCTTC
TRBJ2-7	NA	TRBD2	TRBV12-3/TRBV12-4	CASSPGLDPEQYF	TGTGCCAGCAGTCCGGGACTAGATCCCGAGCAGTACTTC
TRBJ2-3	NA	NA	TRBV19	CASSIPDTDTQYF	TGTGCCAGTAGTATCCCCGACACAGATACGCAGTATTTT
TRBJ2-4	NA	NA	TRBV9	CASSPGGGLAKNIQYF	TGTGCCAGCAGCCCCGGGGGCGGACTAGCCAAAAACATTCAGTACTTC
TRBJ1-3	NA	NA	TRBV27	CASRGGAGNTIYF	TGTGCCAGCAGGGGAGGGGCTGGAAACACCATATATTTT
TRBJ1-2	few	NA	TRBV19	CASRGTDNYGYTF	TGTGCCAGCCGGGGGACGGATAACTATGGCTACACCTTC
TRBJ2-1	few	TRBD2	TRBV7-9	CASSLQRTSGFYNEQFF	TGTGCCAGCAGCTTACAGAGGACTAGCGGTTTCTACAATGAGCAGTTCTTC
TRBJ1-3	once	TRBD1	TRBV5-4	CASSLIGQGVGNTIYF	TGTGCCAGCAGCTTGATCGGACAGGGGGTCGGAAACACCATATATTTT
TRBJ2-2	NA	NA	TRBV7-3	CASSSGGELFF	TGTGCCAGCTCTAGTGGCGGGGAGCTGTTTTTT
TRBJ2-7	NA	TRBD1	TRBV6-2/TRBV6-3	CASSQTWTGGGEQYF	TGTGCCAGCAGTCAAACTTGGACAGGGGGCGGCGAGCAGTACTTC
TRBJ1-2	NA	TRBD1	TRBV7-2	CASSPNGQGDYYGYTF	TGTGCCAGCAGCCCGAACGGACAGGGCGACTACTATGGCTACACCTTC
TRBJ2-1	few	NA	TRBV9	CASSVALGDNEQFF	TGTGCCAGCAGCGTAGCTCTCGGAGACAATGAGCAGTTCTTC
TRBJ2-7	once	NA	TRBV7-2	CASSLVGAGAGVEQYF	TGTGCCAGCAGCTTAGTAGGAGCTGGGGCCGGGGTCGAGCAGTACTTC
TRBJ1-2	NA	NA	TRBV5-6	CASSLSTEGYGYTF	TGTGCCAGCAGTTTATCAACGGAGGGCTATGGCTACACCTTC
TRBJ1-5	NA	TRBD1	TRBV5-6	CASSFRPGTGIGQPQHF	TGTGCCAGCAGCTTCCGTCCCGGGACAGGGATTGGGCAGCCCCAGCATTTT
TRBJ1-6	NA	NA	TRBV5-6	CASSLGTRGNSPLHF	TGTGCCAGCAGCTTGGGCACCCGGGGTAATTCACCCCTCCACTTT